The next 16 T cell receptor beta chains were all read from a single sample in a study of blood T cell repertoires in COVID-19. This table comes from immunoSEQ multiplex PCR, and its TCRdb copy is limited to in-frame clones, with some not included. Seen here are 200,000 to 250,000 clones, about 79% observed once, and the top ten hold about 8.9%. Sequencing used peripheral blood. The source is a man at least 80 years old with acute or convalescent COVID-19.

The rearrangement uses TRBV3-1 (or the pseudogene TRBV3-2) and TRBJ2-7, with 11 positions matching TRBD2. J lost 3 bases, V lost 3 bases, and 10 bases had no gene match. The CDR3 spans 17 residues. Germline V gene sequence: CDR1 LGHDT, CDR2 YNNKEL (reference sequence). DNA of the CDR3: TGTGCCAGCAGCCATCGAAAGGGGGGGACTAGCGGCTACGAGCAGTACTTC. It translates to CASSHRKGGTSGYEQYF.

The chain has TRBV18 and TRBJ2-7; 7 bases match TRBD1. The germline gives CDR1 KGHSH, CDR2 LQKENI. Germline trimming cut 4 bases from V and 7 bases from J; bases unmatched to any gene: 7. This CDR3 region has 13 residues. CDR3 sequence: CASSRDRVGEQYF. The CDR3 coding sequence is TGTGCCAGCTCACGCGACAGGGTTGGAGAGCAGTACTTC. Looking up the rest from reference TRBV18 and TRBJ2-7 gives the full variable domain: NAGVMQNPRHLVRRRGQEARLRCSPMKGHSHVYWYRQLPEEGLKFMVYLQKENIIDESGMPKERFSAEFPKEGPSILRIQQVVRGDSAAYFCASSRDRVGEQYFGPGTRLTVT.

The CDR3 reads CASSLNRRTGELFF. CDR3 sequence (DNA): TGTGCCAGCAGCTTGAACAGACGAACCGGGGAGCTGTTTTTT. The J gene is TRBJ2-2, the V gene TRBV5-6, with D uncertain. The CDR3 spans 14 residues. Germline V lookup: CDR1 SGHDT, CDR2 YYEEEE. V was clipped by 1 base and J by 5 bases, with 9 bases between them.

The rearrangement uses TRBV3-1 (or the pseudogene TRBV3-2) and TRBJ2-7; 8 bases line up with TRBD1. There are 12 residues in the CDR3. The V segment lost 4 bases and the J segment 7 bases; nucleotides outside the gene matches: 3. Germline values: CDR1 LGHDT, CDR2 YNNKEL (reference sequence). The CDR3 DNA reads TGTGCCAGCAGCCTACAGGGGGGAGAGCAGTACTTC. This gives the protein CASSLQGGEQYF.

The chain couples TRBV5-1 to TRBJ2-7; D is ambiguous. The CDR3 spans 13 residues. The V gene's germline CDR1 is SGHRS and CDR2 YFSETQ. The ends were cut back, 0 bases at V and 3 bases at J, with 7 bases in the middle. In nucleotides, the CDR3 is TGCGCCAGCAGCTTGGTTGCGGACTACGAGCAGTACTTC. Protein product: CASSLVADYEQYF.

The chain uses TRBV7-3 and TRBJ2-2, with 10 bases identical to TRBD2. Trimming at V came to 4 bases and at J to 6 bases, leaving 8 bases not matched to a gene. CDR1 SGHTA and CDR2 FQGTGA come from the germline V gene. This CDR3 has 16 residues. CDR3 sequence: CASSSGGTSVSGELFF. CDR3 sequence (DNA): TGTGCCAGCAGCTCGGGAGGGACTAGCGTTTCCGGGGAGCTGTTTTTT.

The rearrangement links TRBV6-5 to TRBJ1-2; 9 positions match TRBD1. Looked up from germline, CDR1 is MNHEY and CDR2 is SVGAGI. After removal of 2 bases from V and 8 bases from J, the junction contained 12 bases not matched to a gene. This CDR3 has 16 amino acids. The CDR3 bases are TGTGCCAGCAGTTACAAACTAGGGACAGGGTCTGTAGGCTACACCTTC. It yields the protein CASSYKLGTGSVGYTF.

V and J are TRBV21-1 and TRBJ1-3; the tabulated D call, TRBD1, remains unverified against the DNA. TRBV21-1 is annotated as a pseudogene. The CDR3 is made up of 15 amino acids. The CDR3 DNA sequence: TGTGCCAGCAGCAAACCTCAGGGTAAAGAAAACACCATATATTTT. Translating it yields CASSKPQGKENTIYF.

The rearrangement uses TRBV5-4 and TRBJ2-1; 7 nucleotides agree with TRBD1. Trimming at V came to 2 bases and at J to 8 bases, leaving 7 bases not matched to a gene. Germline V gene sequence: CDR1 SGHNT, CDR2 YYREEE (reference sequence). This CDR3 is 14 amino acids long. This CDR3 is CASSFSAGGDEQFF. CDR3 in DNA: TGTGCCAGCAGCTTCTCGGCAGGGGGAGATGAGCAGTTCTTC.

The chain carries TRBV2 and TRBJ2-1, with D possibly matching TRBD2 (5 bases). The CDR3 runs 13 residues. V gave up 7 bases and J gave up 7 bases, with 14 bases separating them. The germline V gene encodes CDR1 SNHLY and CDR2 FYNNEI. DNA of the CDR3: TGTGCCAGCAATAGCGCGCGGAGGAATGAGCAGTTCTTC. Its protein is CASNSARRNEQFF. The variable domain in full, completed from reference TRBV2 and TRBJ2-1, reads EPEVTQTPSHQVTQMGQEVILRCVPISNHLYFYWYRQILGQKVEFLVSFYNNEISEKSEIFDDQFSVERPDGSNFTLKIRSTKLEDSAMYFCASNSARRNEQFFGPGTRLTVL.

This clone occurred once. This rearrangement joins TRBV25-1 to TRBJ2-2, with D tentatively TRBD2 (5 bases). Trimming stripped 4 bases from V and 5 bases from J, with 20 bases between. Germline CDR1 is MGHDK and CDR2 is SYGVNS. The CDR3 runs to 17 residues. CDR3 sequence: CASSGRSGSGMTGELFF. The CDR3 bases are TGTGCCAGCAGTGGCCGCTCGGGGTCCGGGATGACCGGGGAGCTGTTTTTT.

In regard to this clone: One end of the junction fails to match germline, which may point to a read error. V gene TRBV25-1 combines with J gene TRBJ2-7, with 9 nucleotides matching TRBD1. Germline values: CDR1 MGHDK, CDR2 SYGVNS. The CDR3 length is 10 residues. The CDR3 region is CASSARDRAF. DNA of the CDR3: TGTGCCAGCAGTGCCCGGGACAGGGCCTTC.

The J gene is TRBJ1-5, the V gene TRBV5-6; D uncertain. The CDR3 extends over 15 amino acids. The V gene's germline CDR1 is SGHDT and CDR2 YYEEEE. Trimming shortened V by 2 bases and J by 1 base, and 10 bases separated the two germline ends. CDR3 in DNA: TGTGCCAGCAGCTTTTCTCCCGTAAGCAATCAGCCCCAGCATTTT. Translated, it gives CASSFSPVSNQPQHF. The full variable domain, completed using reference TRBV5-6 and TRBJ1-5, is DAGVTQSPTHLIKTRGQQVTLRCSPKSGHDTVSWYQQALGQGPQFIFQYYEEEERQRGNFPDRFSGHQFPNYSSELNVNALLLGDSALYLCASSFSPVSNQPQHFGDGTRLSIL.

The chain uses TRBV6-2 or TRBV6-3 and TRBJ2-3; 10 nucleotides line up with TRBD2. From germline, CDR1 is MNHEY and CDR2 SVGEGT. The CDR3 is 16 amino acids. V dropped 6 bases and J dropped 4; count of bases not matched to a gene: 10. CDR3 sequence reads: CASSLISSGRADTQYF. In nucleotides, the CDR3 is TGTGCCAGCAGCTTGATTTCTAGCGGGAGAGCAGATACGCAGTATTTT.

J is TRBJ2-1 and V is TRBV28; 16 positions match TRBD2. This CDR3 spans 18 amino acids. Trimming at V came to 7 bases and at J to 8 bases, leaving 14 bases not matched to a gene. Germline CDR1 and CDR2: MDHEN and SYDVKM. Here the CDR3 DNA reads TGTGCCAGCATCCCGGGACTAGCGGGGGGGCCATTTTCATATGAGCAGTTCTTC. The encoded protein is CASIPGLAGGPFSYEQFF.

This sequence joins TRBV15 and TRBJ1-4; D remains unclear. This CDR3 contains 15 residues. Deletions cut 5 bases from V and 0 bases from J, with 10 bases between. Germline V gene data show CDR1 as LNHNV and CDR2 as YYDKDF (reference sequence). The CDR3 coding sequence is TGTGCCACCAGCCCGCGACAAGCAACTAATGAAAAACTGTTTTTT. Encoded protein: CATSPRQATNEKLFF.